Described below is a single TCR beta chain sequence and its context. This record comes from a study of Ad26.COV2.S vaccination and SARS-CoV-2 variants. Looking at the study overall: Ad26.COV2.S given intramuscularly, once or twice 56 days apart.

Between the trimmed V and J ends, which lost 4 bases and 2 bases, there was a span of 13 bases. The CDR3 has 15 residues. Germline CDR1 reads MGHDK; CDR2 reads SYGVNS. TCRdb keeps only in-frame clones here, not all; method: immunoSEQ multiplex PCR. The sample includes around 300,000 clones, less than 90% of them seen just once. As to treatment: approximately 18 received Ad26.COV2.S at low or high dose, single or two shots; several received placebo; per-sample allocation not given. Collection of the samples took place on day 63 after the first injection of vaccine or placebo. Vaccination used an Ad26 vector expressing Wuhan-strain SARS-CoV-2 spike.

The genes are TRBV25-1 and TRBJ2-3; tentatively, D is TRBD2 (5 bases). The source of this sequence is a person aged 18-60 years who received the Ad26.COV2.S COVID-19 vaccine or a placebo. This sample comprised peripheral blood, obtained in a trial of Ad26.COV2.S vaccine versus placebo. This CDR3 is CASSGSGSYTDTQYF. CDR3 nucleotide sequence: TGTGCCAGCAGTGGATCGGGATCCTACACAGATACGCAGTATTTT. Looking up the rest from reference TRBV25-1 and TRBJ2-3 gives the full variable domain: EADIYQTPRYLVIGTGKKITLECSQTMGHDKMYWYQQDPGMELHLIHYSYGVNSTEKGDLSSESTVSRIRTEHFPLTLESARPSHTSQYLCASSGSGSYTDTQYFGPGTRLTVL.